This entry lists 10 T cell receptor beta chains sequenced from one sample in a study of cytomegalovirus exposure and HLA in healthy donors. The primer mix had 60 Vbeta and 13 Jbeta primers. Repertoires were generated with immunoSEQ multiplex PCR, while TCRdb's copy carries only in-frame clones and drops some. The sample holds 100,000 to 130,000 clones; around two thirds are singletons and the top ten take 14%. Material for sequencing was PBMCs. The receptors originated from a middle-aged woman in good health and CMV-seropositive.

The chain recombines TRBV30 with TRBJ2-5; tentatively, D is TRBD2 (6 bases). The CDR3 totals 15 residues. V was clipped by 0 bases and J by 9 bases, with 20 bases between them. Germline lookup yields CDR1 GTSNPN and CDR2 SVGIG (reference sequence). The CDR3 nucleotides read TGTGCCTGGAGTGTTCTAAATCCCCGAGGGGAGGCCCAGTACTTC. Protein product: CAWSVLNPRGEAQYF.

J is TRBJ1-4 and V is TRBV30; 7 bases match TRBD1. V shed 2 bases, J shed 7 bases, and the junction held 10 bases outside the gene matches. Germline V gene data show CDR1 as GTSNPN and CDR2 as SVGIG (reference sequence). CDR3 length: 15 amino acids. As DNA, the CDR3 is TGTGCCTGGAGTATAGGGGACAGAGACATTGAAAAACTGTTTTTT. Translating it yields CAWSIGDRDIEKLFF.

The chain employs TRBV5-6 and TRBJ1-4, with 8 positions matching TRBD1. The V gene end was trimmed by 5 bases and the J gene end by 2 bases; junction bases not matched to a gene: 5. This CDR3 comprises 15 residues. CDR1 SGHDT and CDR2 YYEEEE come from the germline V gene. CDR3 loop: CASSPDRGTNEKLFF. The CDR3 DNA sequence: TGTGCCAGCAGTCCCGACAGGGGCACTAATGAAAAACTGTTTTTT.

A note on this clone: Other nucleotide sequences in the sample specify the same CDR3. The chain has TRBV30 and TRBJ1-5; D is uncertain. V was clipped by 1 base and J by 2 bases, with 6 bases between them. This CDR3 region has 13 residues. CDR1 and CDR2 from the germline V gene are GTSNPN and SVGIG (reference sequence). In nucleotides, the CDR3 is TGTGCCTGGAGTGCGGGTGGCAATCAGCCCCAGCATTTT. This sequence encodes CAWSAGGNQPQHF.

V is TRBV4-2 and J is TRBJ2-7; possible D gene TRBD2, 6 bases. Trimming removed 1 base at V and 7 bases at J, with 14 bases between. The CDR3 extends over 14 amino acids. Per germline, CDR1 LGHNA and CDR2 YNFKEQ. The chain's CDR3 is CASSQGGSAGEQYF. The CDR3 coding sequence is TGTGCCAGCAGCCAAGGAGGGTCTGCGGGGGAGCAGTACTTC.

V gene TRBV19 combines with J gene TRBJ1-1, with TRBD1 as a possible D gene (5 bases). The CDR3 totals 15 residues. V was cut by 7 bases and J by 4 bases, with 19 bases left in between. The V gene's germline CDR1 is LNHDA and CDR2 SQIVND (reference sequence). CDR3 amino acids: CASKVSGRRGTEAFF. CDR3 DNA: TGTGCCAGTAAGGTTTCAGGGCGGAGAGGCACTGAAGCTTTCTTT.

The CDR3 region has the DNA TGTGCCAGTAGTATAATGAAAATTGACAGGGTTGGAGGCTACACCTTC. Translating it yields CASSIMKIDRVGGYTF. V and J are TRBV19 and TRBJ1-2, with 7 bases fitting TRBD1. CDR1 is LNHDA, CDR2 SQIVND, per germline (reference sequence). J gave up 8 bases and V 2 bases, and 14 bases lay outside the gene matches. The CDR3 loop spans 16 amino acids.

This clone occurred a few times. The chain joins TRBV6-1 to TRBJ1-4, with D possibly being TRBD1 (5 bases). The CDR3 has 14 residues. V lost 4 bases and J 8 bases, leaving 14 bases between the germline ends. CDR1 and CDR2 (germline): MNHNS, SASEGT. CDR3 loop: CASSVSRGREKLFF. In DNA, the CDR3 is TGTGCCAGCAGTGTCTCTAGGGGTCGGGAAAAACTGTTTTTT.

This clone has only one observation. The chain has TRBV27 and TRBJ1-6; 8 positions agree with TRBD1. The CDR3 extends over 16 amino acids. The germline V gene has CDR1 MNHEY and CDR2 SMNVEV (reference sequence). J gave up 7 bases and V 5 bases, and 10 bases lay outside the gene matches. The CDR3 DNA reads as TGTGCCAGCAGTGTGCACCCTGGACAGGGAAATTCACCCCTCCACTTT. Translated: CASSVHPGQGNSPLHF.

J is TRBJ2-1 and V is TRBV11-2, with D unclear. The CDR3 is 11 amino acids. Trimming stripped 3 bases from V and 5 bases from J, with 2 bases between. CDR1 is SGHAT, CDR2 FQNNGV, per germline. CDR3 bases: TGTGCCAGCAGCTTCGACAATGAGCAGTTCTTC. It yields the protein CASSFDNEQFF.